Listed below are T cell receptor beta chains from one sample, sequenced in a study of blood T cells in healthy people across ages. One entry per CDR3 protein results from TCRdb running MiXCR on the 5' RACE reads. Among about 1.6 million distinct CDR3 sequences listed, roughly a third were seen once. Source material: blood. Receptors originate from a woman in her 30s in good health. Both conserved end residues are trimmed from each CDR3.

>TRBJ2-7|TRBV27
ASRLDRNSYEQY
>TRBJ2-3|TRBV20-1
SAREGNRASTDTQY
>TRBJ2-1|TRBV15
ATSVERGGCNEQF
>TRBJ2-5|TRBV9
ASSVGGAGDRQETQY
>TRBJ2-1|TRBV7-9
ASSYGLAGAGEQF
>TRBJ2-7|TRBV28
ASSSSNYEQY
>TRBJ2-3|TRBV28
ASSAVGGRSDTQY
>TRBJ2-7|TRBV27
ASSFSTGDRVYEQY
>TRBJ1-1|TRBV10-3
AISERTPLNTEAF
>TRBJ1-5|TRBV4-1
ASSQIGEMGNQPQH
>TRBJ2-2|TRBV12-3/TRBV12-4
ASSSLTGDGAGELF
>TRBJ2-1|TRBV7-8
ASSLALAGTLNEQF
>TRBJ2-4|TRBV24-1
ATSDFFRRLAKNIQY
>TRBJ1-5|TRBV11-3
ASSFRARQPQH
>TRBJ2-7|TRBV20-1
SARDDPIGEQY
>TRBJ2-7|TRBV15
ATSRQVKNEQY
>TRBJ2-3|TRBV28
ASSSSGSGRATDTQY
>TRBJ2-3|TRBV20-1
SARDAYGTRQAAQY
>TRBJ2-7|TRBV10-3
AISDRYEQY
>TRBJ2-7|TRBV5-1
ASSQTLAGASSYEQY
>TRBJ1-1|TRBV5-1
ASSLGVEAF
>TRBJ2-7|TRBV6-6
ASSPSGKVYEQY
>TRBJ2-7|TRBV7-2
ASSLWDEQY
>TRBJ2-6|TRBV30
AWSSGGSGANVLT
>TRBJ2-1|TRBV20-1
SAREWDRSSYNEQF
>TRBJ1-5|TRBV29-1
SVADNRNQPQH
>TRBJ1-5|TRBV15
VTDEGLLNQPQH
>TRBJ2-3|TRBV12-3/TRBV12-4
ASSSGGRDTQY
>TRBJ1-1|TRBV19
ASSLETYLNTEAF
>TRBJ1-2|TRBV20-1
SARVSRQATGSYGYT
>TRBJ1-1|TRBV29-1
SSSGFTEAF
>TRBJ1-1|TRBV28
ASRTGQHHTEAF
>TRBJ2-3|TRBV12-3/TRBV12-4
ASSFGLGRY
>TRBJ1-1|TRBV29-1
SVAGPTEAF
>TRBJ2-3|TRBV6-2/TRBV6-3
ASKPRTPAGDTQY
>TRBJ2-7|TRBV30
ACNEDSYEQY
>TRBJ1-1|TRBV4-1
ASSQHPDRHTEAF
>TRBJ1-1|TRBV27
ASSLIGGSANAEAF
>NA|TRBV2
ASSDELGLAGGETQY